These 21 T cell receptor beta chains were all obtained from the same sample, sequenced in a study of T-cell reconstitution after alpha-beta-depleted transplantation in children. It was with unique molecular identifiers that the TCRbeta library was prepared. In TCRdb, the PCR reads were re-called with MiXCR into one record per CDR3 protein. Of about 610,000 distinct CDR3 sequences listed, under 12% are singletons. Source: PBMCs from the stem cell graft donor, taken from the stem cell graft. These receptors all come from a human donor who donated a stem cell graft to a child with acute myeloid leukemia.

J is TRBJ1-5 and V is TRBV6-2 or TRBV6-3, with no clear D. From germline, CDR1 is MNHEY and CDR2 SVGEGT. V lost 0 bases and J lost 9, with 6 bases in between. This CDR3 spans 12 amino acids. The CDR3 DNA is TGTGCCAGCAGTTACTCGAGGTTGCCCCAGCATTTT. Translating gives CASSYSRLPQHF.

The CDR3 nucleotides read TGTGCCAGCAGTGTGCTAGCGGGAGGGCCGGGATACGAGCAGTACTTC. Its translation: CASSVLAGGPGYEQYF. The chain carries TRBV25-1 and TRBJ2-7, with 12 bases aligning to TRBD2. The V gene's germline CDR1 is MGHDK and CDR2 SYGVNS. J lost 4 bases, V lost 4 bases, and 8 bases had no gene match. The CDR3 is made up of 16 amino acids.

This clonotype was seen ten or more times. The V call is TRBV24-1, the J call TRBJ2-5; TRBD1 is a possible D gene (6 bases). Trimming left V 4 bases short and J 5 bases short, with 16 bases between. This CDR3 has 15 residues. The germline V gene has CDR1 KGHDR and CDR2 SFDVKD. CDR3 sequence (DNA): TGTGCCACCAGTGAGGATACAGGGAATTGGGAGACCCAGTACTTC. It encodes CATSEDTGNWETQYF.

The V gene is TRBV7-3, the J gene TRBJ2-2, with 13 bases that match TRBD2. Trimming cost V 5 bases and J 5 bases; bases outside gene matches: 8. The CDR3 runs 17 residues. CDR1 is SGHTA, CDR2 FQGTGA, per germline. The CDR3 sequence: CASSASTSGRGTGELFF. The DNA for the CDR3 is TGTGCCAGCAGCGCCAGTACTAGCGGGAGGGGGACCGGGGAGCTGTTTTTT.

This clonotype was picked up a small number of times. The chain joins TRBV29-1 to TRBJ1-1, with D unclear. Germline CDR1 reads SQVTM; CDR2 reads ANQGSEA. The CDR3 loop spans 13 amino acids. Trimming removed 4 bases at V and 1 base at J, with 10 bases between. The CDR3 protein is CSVGVRTNTEAFF. The DNA of the CDR3 is TGCAGCGTTGGCGTCAGGACGAACACTGAAGCTTTCTTT. Using reference TRBV29-1 and TRBJ1-1 for the parts outside the CDR3, the full variable domain is SAVISQKPSRDICQRGTSLTIQCQVDSQVTMMFWYRQQPGQSLTLIATANQGSEATYESGFVIDKFPISRPNLTFSTLTVSNMSPEDSSIYLCSVGVRTNTEAFFGQGTRLTVV.

The chain links TRBV12-3 or TRBV12-4 to TRBJ2-7; either TRBD1 or TRBD2 may fit D (6 bases each). The CDR3 covers 15 residues. Trimming cost V 8 bases and J 0 bases, with 17 bases left between them. CDR3 DNA: TGTGCCAGCGGAGGGTCTCGGACAGCCTCCTACGAGCAGTACTTC. As protein: CASGGSRTASYEQYF.

This clonotype was counted ten times or more. J is TRBJ2-1 and V is TRBV11-2; D unresolved. The CDR3 is 15 amino acids. Looked up from germline, CDR1 is SGHAT and CDR2 is FQNNGV. V shed 0 bases and J shed 8 bases, with 14 bases lying between them. The CDR3 is CASSLDRPRADEQFF. The CDR3 DNA sequence: TGTGCCAGCAGCTTAGACAGGCCTAGAGCCGATGAGCAGTTCTTC.

The chain combines TRBV20-1 with TRBJ2-5; TRBD2 matches at 11 bases. Germline V gene lookup returns CDR1 DFQATT and CDR2 SNEGSKA (reference sequence). With V trimmed by 0 bases and J by 9 bases, 6 bases remained unmatched. The CDR3 has 14 amino acids. The chain's CDR3 is CSAREALAGGSQYF. The DNA for the CDR3 is TGCAGTGCTAGAGAGGCCTTAGCGGGAGGGTCCCAGTACTTC.

This clonotype was seen only a few times. The J gene is TRBJ1-5, the V gene TRBV6-2 or TRBV6-3, with 10 positions matching TRBD1. CDR3 length: 15 residues. CDR1 is MNHEY and CDR2 is SVGEGT in the germline V gene. With V trimmed by 6 bases and J by 0 bases, 2 bases remained unmatched. The DNA of the CDR3 is TGTGCCAGCAGGGGGACAGGGGATAGCAATCAGCCCCAGCATTTT. Translating it yields CASRGTGDSNQPQHF.

This clonotype has only a few counts. The chain has TRBV7-2 and TRBJ1-6, with D uncertain. The CDR3 loop spans 13 amino acids. Per the germline V gene, CDR1 is SGHTA and CDR2 is FQGNSA. The germline V and J ends were trimmed by 0 bases and 7 bases, with 4 bases remaining between them. CDR3 in amino acids: CASSLATNSPLHF. In DNA, the CDR3 is TGTGCCAGCAGCTTAGCGACCAATTCACCCCTCCACTTT.

This clonotype was detected a few times. The chain couples TRBV12-3 or TRBV12-4 to TRBJ1-5; a weak D match, TRBD1 (5 bases). V was clipped by 7 bases and J by 4 bases, with 14 bases between them. This CDR3 region has 14 residues. The CDR3 bases are TGTGCCAGCAACGGGGGGATGGGGAATCAGCCCCAGCATTTT. Translating it yields CASNGGMGNQPQHF.

V is TRBV20-1 and J is TRBJ2-5, with 9 bases matching TRBD2. V lost 3 bases and J lost 7; bases outside the gene matches: 3. Germline-derived CDR1 and CDR2 are DFQATT and SNEGSKA (reference sequence). This CDR3 spans 12 amino acids. The CDR3 spells CSASRGRGTQYF. The CDR3 nucleotides read TGCAGTGCTAGTCGCGGGAGGGGGACCCAGTACTTC.

This clonotype was observed at least ten times. This chain joins TRBV5-1 and TRBJ2-5, with D perhaps TRBD1 (6 bases). Germline loops: CDR1 SGHRS, CDR2 YFSETQ. This CDR3 has 13 residues. V was trimmed by 4 bases and J by 3 bases, leaving 10 bases between them. The CDR3 is CASSPWTEETQYF. CDR3 coding DNA: TGCGCCAGCAGCCCCTGGACAGAAGAGACCCAGTACTTC.

The chain employs TRBV29-1 and TRBJ2-5; 13 positions match TRBD2. Judging by the DNA end, TRBJ2-1 fits better; the J call may be wrong. The CDR3 consists of 14 residues. Germline CDR1 reads SQVTM; CDR2 reads ANQGSEA. The CDR3 nucleotides are TGCAGCGTCGGACTAGCGGGAGTAACCGAGACCCAGTTCTTC. It yields the protein CSVGLAGVTETQFF.

This clonotype was picked up a small number of times. The rearrangement links TRBV20-1 to TRBJ2-7, with D hard to call. This CDR3 region has 13 residues. CDR1 DFQATT and CDR2 SNEGSKA come from the germline V gene (reference sequence). With 3 bases removed from V and 2 bases from J, the gap between germline ends came to 11 bases. CDR3 sequence: CSARGLFTYEQYF. CDR3 in DNA: TGCAGTGCTAGGGGCCTTTTTACCTACGAGCAGTACTTC.

The CDR3 sequence is CASRGSLSGSTYNEQFF. CDR3 sequence (DNA): TGTGCCAGCAGGGGGTCGTTATCAGGCAGCACCTACAATGAGCAGTTCTTC. V usage is TRBV5-6 and J usage is TRBJ2-1; D is unresolved. The V gene lost 5 bases and the J gene lost 2 bases, with 20 bases spanning the gap. CDR1 SGHDT and CDR2 YYEEEE come from the germline V gene. This CDR3 has 17 residues.

This sequence joins TRBV20-1 and TRBJ2-7, with TRBD2 matching over 8 bases. Trimming removed 1 base from V and 3 bases from J; junction bases left unmatched: 14. The CDR3 covers 17 residues. Germline assignment: CDR1 DFQATT and CDR2 SNEGSKA (reference sequence). CDR3 region: CSARVQGEVAGFYEQYF. CDR3 DNA: TGCAGTGCTAGAGTACAGGGTGAGGTAGCGGGATTCTACGAGCAGTACTTC.

This clonotype was found once. V usage is TRBV5-1 and J usage is TRBJ2-3; no clear D. The CDR3 totals 17 residues. The germline V gene encodes CDR1 SGHRS and CDR2 YFSETQ. Between the trimmed V and J ends, which lost 0 bases and 4 bases, there was a span of 18 bases. The CDR3 protein is CASSLVGVARPADTQYF. DNA of the CDR3: TGCGCCAGCAGCTTGGTAGGTGTAGCCCGACCCGCAGATACGCAGTATTTT.

The chain carries TRBV6-2 or TRBV6-3 and TRBJ2-1; 12 bases fit TRBD2. The CDR3 is 14 amino acids. Germline CDR1 is MNHEY and CDR2 is SVGEGT. The ends lost 7 bases at V and 10 bases at J; junction bases unmatched: 8. Here the CDR3 reads CASTETSGGDEQFF. CDR3 DNA sequence: TGTGCCAGCACCGAGACTAGCGGGGGTGACGAGCAGTTCTTC.

The rearrangement links TRBV4-1 to TRBJ2-7, with D possibly TRBD2 on 6 matching bases. The CDR3 runs 15 residues. V was clipped by 4 bases and J by 0 bases, with 13 bases between them. CDR1 and CDR2 (germline): MGHRA, YSYEKL. This CDR3 is CASSLRGSPSYEQYF. The DNA of the CDR3 is TGCGCCAGCAGCCTTCGGGGGAGTCCCTCCTACGAGCAGTACTTC.

Ten or more counts support this clonotype. The chain has TRBV27 and TRBJ2-3, with D tentatively TRBD1 (5 bases). This CDR3 contains 15 residues. CDR1 is MNHEY, CDR2 SMNVEV, per germline (reference sequence). Trimming took off 4 bases at V and 6 bases at J, with 17 bases between the two ends. The CDR3 bases are TGTGCCAGCAGTTCTCCTCACTCAGGGTCGGATACGCAGTATTTT. This translates into CASSSPHSGSDTQYF.